This T cell receptor beta chain was recovered during a study of Graves' ophthalmopathy and Graves' hyperthyroidism. Exclusion covered patients with other autoimmune diseases or uncontrolled infections (as well as pregnancy or lactation). A word on this clonotype: The antigen remains undetermined.

General study results and limits: In predicting ophthalmopathy progression, the model reached over 70% sensitivity and about 73% specificity. Among thyroid clonotypes expanded above 0.001 frequency, most also appeared in blood.

This CDR3 has 14 residues. Germline loops: CDR1 SGHTA, CDR2 FQGNSA. The V gene lost 1 base and the J gene lost 6 bases, with 10 bases spanning the gap. As the template, RNA transcripts were used to amplify TCR beta CDR3 regions. RT-PCR in the first round used HTBI primers; a second-round multiplex PCR followed. TCRdb reprocessed the multiplex PCR reads via MiXCR and lists one record per CDR3 protein. Found here are 150,000 to 200,000 distinct CDR3 sequences, around 39% of them singletons; the top ten hold about 9.5%. The sequencing sample was made of peripheral blood. This clonotype was obtained from a man in his thirties or forties with Graves' ophthalmopathy. The chain uses TRBV7-2 and TRBJ2-4, with D possibly called TRBD1 or TRBD2 (5 bases each). CDR3: CASSLGGESNIQYF. For the CDR3, the DNA is TGTGCCAGCAGCTTAGGAGGGGAATCAAACATTCAGTACTTC.